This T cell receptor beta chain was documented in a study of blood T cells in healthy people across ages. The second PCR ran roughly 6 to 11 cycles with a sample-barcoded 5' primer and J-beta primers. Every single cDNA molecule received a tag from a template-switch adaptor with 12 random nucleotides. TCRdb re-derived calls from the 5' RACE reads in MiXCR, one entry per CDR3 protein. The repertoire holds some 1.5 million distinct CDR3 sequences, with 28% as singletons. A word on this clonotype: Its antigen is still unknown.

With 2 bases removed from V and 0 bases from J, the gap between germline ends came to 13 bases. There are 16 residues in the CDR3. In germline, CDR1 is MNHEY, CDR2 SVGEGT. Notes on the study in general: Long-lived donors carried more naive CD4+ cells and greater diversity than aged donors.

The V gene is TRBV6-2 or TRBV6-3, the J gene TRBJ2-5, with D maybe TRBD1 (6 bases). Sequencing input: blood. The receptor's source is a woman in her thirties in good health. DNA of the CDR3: TGTGCCAGCAGTTACGTGATCGGGACACACCAAGAGACCCAGTACTTC. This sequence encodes CASSYVIGTHQETQYF.